Listed below are T cell receptor beta chains from one sample, sequenced in a study of blood T cell repertoires in COVID-19. The data were produced by immunoSEQ multiplex PCR, yet TCRdb's version contains in-frame clones alone and is incomplete. The sample carries tens of thousands of clones, about nine tenths recorded once. The specimen sequenced was peripheral blood. The receptors were sampled from a man aged 50 or older with active COVID-19. CDR3s include the opening cysteine and the closing phenylalanine or tryptophan. D genes are given only for firm matches. Rows give clone size only sometimes, using once, few, many, or a class for an expanded clone.

cdr3_aa cdr3_nt d_call v_call clone_size j_call
CASSLGLQGEQYF TGCGCCAGCAGCTTGGGCCTCCAGGGGGAGCAGTACTTC NA TRBV5-1 NA TRBJ2-7
CATSRQGSSYEQYF TGTGCCACCTCAAGACAGGGGAGCTCCTACGAGCAGTACTTC TRBD1 TRBV6-5 NA TRBJ2-7
CASSQDTQPQHF TGTGCCAGCAGCCAAGATACACAGCCCCAGCATTTT NA TRBV3-1/TRBV3-2 NA TRBJ1-5
CASSSGTPPPYEQYF TGTGCCAGCAGTTCAGGGACACCTCCCCCCTACGAGCAGTACTTC NA TRBV27 NA TRBJ2-7
CAWSAGPGVSEQYF TGTGCCTGGAGTGCAGGGCCTGGTGTGAGCGAGCAGTACTTC NA TRBV30 NA TRBJ2-7
CASSRSRDQPQHF TGTGCCAGTTCTCGTTCTCGTGATCAGCCCCAGCATTTT NA TRBV19 NA TRBJ1-5
CASSLAGGGYEQYF TGTGCCAGTTCCCTCGCAGGGGGTGGCTACGAGCAGTACTTC TRBD1 TRBV19 NA TRBJ2-7
CASSELIREQYF TGTGCCAGCAGTGAGTTAATCCGCGAGCAGTACTTC NA TRBV2 NA TRBJ2-7
CSGPGTVSYEQYF TGCAGCGGACCCGGGACAGTTTCCTACGAGCAGTACTTC TRBD1 TRBV29-1 NA TRBJ2-7
CASSQGRGTSYNEQFF TGCGCCAGCAGCCAAGGTCGCGGAACGTCCTACAATGAGCAGTTCTTC NA TRBV4-1 NA TRBJ2-1
CASSPRLAPGELFF TGTGCCAGCAGTCCCCGGCTAGCGCCGGGGGAGCTGTTTTTT NA TRBV28 NA TRBJ2-2
CATGQGGSGELFF TGTGCCACCGGACAGGGGGGATCCGGGGAGCTGTTTTTT TRBD1 TRBV19 NA TRBJ2-2
CASSLGLTRSSYEQYF TGTGCCAGCAGCTTGGGACTTACAAGGAGCTCCTACGAGCAGTACTTC NA TRBV5-4 NA TRBJ2-7
CASSYPAAEQYF TGTGCCAGCAGCTACCCCGCGGCCGAGCAGTACTTC NA TRBV5-4 NA TRBJ2-7
CASSSSGRELSGANVLTF TGTGCCAGCAGTTCTAGCGGGAGGGAGTTATCTGGGGCCAACGTCCTGACTTTC TRBD2 TRBV28 NA TRBJ2-6
CASSKRDGTSGSFRDTDTQYF TGTGCCAGCAGCAAACGAGACGGGACTAGCGGGAGTTTTAGGGACACAGATACGCAGTATTTT TRBD2 TRBV27 NA TRBJ2-3
CASGGEGGLYEQYF TGTGCCAGCGGAGGAGAAGGGGGCCTCTACGAGCAGTACTTC TRBD1 TRBV28 once TRBJ2-7
CATSSRTDTQYF TGTGCCACCTCCAGTCGCACAGATACGCAGTATTTT NA TRBV11-3 NA TRBJ2-3
CASRYTREDTGELFF TGTGCCAGCAGATATACTAGAGAGGACACCGGGGAGCTGTTTTTT NA TRBV7-6 NA TRBJ2-2
CASSVAGRGGTGELFF TGTGCCAGCAGCGTAGCTGGGAGGGGCGGCACCGGGGAGCTGTTTTTT TRBD2 TRBV9 NA TRBJ2-2